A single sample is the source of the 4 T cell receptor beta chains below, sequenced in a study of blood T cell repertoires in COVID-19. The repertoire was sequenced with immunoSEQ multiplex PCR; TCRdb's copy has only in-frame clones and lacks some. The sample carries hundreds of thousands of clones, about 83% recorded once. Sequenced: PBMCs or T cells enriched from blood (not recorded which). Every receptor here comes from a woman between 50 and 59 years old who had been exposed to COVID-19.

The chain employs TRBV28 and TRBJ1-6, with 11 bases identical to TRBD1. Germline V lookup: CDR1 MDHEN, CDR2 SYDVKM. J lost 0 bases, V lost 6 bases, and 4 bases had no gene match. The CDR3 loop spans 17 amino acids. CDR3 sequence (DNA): TGTGCCAGCAGGCCCGGGACAGGGGGCTCCTATAATTCACCCCTCCACTTT. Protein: CASRPGTGGSYNSPLHF.

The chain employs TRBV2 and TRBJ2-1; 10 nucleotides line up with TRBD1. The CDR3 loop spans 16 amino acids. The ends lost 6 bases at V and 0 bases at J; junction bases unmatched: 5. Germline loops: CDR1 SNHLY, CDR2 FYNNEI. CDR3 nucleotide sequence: TGTGCCAGCAGCTGGACAGGGGGTAGCTCCTACAATGAGCAGTTCTTC. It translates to CASSWTGGSSYNEQFF.

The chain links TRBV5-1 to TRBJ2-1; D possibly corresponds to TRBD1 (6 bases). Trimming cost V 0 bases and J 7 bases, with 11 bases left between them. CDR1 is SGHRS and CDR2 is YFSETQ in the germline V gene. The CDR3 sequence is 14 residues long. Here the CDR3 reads CASSLGRGRNEQFF. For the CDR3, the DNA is TGCGCCAGCAGCTTGGGCAGGGGTAGGAATGAGCAGTTCTTC.

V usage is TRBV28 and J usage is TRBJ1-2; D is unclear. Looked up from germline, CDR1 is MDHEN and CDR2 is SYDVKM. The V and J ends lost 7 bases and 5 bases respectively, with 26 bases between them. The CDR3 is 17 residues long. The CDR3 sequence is CASITPSRRGSRYGYTF. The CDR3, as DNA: TGTGCCAGCATTACCCCCTCTCGACGGGGATCGCGGTATGGCTACACCTTC.